This TCR beta chain appears in the sequencing data of a study of Ad26.COV2.S vaccination and SARS-CoV-2 variants. Study-level information: It was the COV1001 Ad26.COV2.S trial arm that included the donor.

Per germline, CDR1 MDHEN and CDR2 SYDVKM. The CDR3 consists of 15 residues. Trimming shortened V by 9 bases and J by 5 bases, and 17 bases separated the two germline ends. The method was immunoSEQ multiplex PCR; TCRdb's version includes in-frame clones alone and lacks a portion of them. The profile shows some 500,000 clones, roughly 89% of them singletons. Treatment in this sample: 15 to 20 received Ad26.COV2.S at low or high dose, single or two shots; roughly 5 received placebo; per-sample allocation not given. Day 63 after the first vaccine or placebo injection was the time point for sampling. The donor was a Boston adult aged 18-55 years. Immunization relied on an Ad26 vector, which expressed Wuhan-strain SARS-CoV-2 spike.

The receptor comes from a person aged 18-60 years who received the Ad26.COV2.S COVID-19 vaccine or a placebo. This chain uses TRBV28 with TRBJ1-6, with unresolved D. The source was peripheral blood, collected in a trial of Ad26.COV2.S vaccine versus placebo. The CDR3 is CARLDGPLNNSPLHF. The CDR3 DNA reads TGTGCCAGGTTAGACGGGCCCCTAAATAATTCACCCCTCCACTTT.